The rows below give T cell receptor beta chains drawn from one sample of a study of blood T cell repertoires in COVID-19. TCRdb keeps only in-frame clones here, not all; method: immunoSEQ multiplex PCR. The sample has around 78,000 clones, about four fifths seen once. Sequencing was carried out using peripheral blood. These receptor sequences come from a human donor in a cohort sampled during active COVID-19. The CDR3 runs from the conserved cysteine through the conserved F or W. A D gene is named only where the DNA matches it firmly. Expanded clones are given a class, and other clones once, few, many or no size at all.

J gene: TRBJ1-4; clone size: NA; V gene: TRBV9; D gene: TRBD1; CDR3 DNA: TGTGCCAGCAGCTCCCCCGGGACAGGGGCCGAAAAACTGTTTTTT; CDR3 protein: CASSSPGTGAEKLFF
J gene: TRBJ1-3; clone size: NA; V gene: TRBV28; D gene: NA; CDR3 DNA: TGTGCCAGCAGTTTTTATTCGGGGAGCTCTGGAAACACCATATATTTT; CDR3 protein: CASSFYSGSSGNTIYF
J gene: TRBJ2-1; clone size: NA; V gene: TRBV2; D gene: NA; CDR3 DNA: TGTGCCAGCAGTGTGGTGAGAGAAAATGAGCAGTTCTTC; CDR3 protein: CASSVVRENEQFF
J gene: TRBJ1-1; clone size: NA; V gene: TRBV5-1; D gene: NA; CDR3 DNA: TGCGCCAGCAGCTTGCCCTCGACAGTGGCTTTCTTT; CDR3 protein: CASSLPSTVAFF
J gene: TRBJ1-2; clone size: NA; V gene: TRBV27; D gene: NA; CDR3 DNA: TGTGCCAGCAGTCCTATCACTAGGGAGGGGGGTCTCACCTTC; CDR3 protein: CASSPITREGGLTF
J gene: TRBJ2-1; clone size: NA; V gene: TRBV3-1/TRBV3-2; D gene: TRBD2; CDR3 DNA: TGTGCCAGCAGCCAACTACCTAACGGGGGGGCCTATGAGCAGTTCTTC; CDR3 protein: CASSQLPNGGAYEQFF
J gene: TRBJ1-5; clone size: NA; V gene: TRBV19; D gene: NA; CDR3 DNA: TGTGCCAGTAGTATTACTCAGGGCAATCAGCCCCAGCATTTT; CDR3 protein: CASSITQGNQPQHF
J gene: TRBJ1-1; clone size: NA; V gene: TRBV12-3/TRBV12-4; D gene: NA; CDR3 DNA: TGTGCCAGCAGCCTTGTTCGTAACACTGAAGCTTTCTTT; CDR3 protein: CASSLVRNTEAFF
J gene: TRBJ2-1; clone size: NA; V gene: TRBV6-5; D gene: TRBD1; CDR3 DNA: TGTGCCAGCAGTCCGAGGACAGGCCTGCCTAGTGAGCAGTTCTTC; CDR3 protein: CASSPRTGLPSEQFF
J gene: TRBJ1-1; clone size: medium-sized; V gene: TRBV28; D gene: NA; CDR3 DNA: TGTGCCAGCAGCCTTACAGGATTCAACACTGAAGCTTTCTTT; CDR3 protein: CASSLTGFNTEAFF
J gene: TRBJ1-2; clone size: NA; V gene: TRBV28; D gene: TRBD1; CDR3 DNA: TGTGCCAGCACCCTAATAGGACAGGGGGCCCAAGGCTACACCTTC; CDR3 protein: CASTLIGQGAQGYTF
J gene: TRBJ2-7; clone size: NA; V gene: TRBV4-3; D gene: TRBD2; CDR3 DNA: TGCGCCAGCAGCCAAAGGGTGACTAGCGGGGCGGATACCACTTCCTACGAGCAGTACTTC; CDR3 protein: CASSQRVTSGADTTSYEQYF
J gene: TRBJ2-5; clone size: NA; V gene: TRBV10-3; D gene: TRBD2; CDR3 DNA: TGTGCCATCAGTGTCGCCGGGCGGGAGGGGACCCAGTACTTC; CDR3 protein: CAISVAGREGTQYF
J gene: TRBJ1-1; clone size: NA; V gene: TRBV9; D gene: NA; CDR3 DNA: TGTGCCAGCAGCGTTGACCCAGGGTCCCGGTCTGAAGCTTTCTTT; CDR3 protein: CASSVDPGSRSEAFF
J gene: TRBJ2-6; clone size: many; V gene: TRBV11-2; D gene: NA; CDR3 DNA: TGTGCCAGCAGCTTAGACTACGGCTCTGGGGCCAACGTCCTGACTTTC; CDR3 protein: CASSLDYGSGANVLTF
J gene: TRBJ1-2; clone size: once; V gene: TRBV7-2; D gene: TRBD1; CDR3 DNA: TGTGCCAGCAGCTTGATGACAGGGCCATATGGCTACACCTTC; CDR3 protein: CASSLMTGPYGYTF
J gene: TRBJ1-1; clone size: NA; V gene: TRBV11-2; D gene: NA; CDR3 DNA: TGTGCCAGCAGCTCAGGGGTGGAAGCTTTCTTT; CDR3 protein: CASSSGVEAFF
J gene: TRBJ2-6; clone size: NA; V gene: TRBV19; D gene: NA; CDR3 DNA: TGTGCCAGTACTCGAGGAGGGTTTACTGGGGCCAACGTCCTGACTTTC; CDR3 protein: CASTRGGFTGANVLTF
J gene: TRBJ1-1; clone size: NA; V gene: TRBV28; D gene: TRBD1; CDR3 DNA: TGTGCCAGCGGGACTCCGACAGGGGCTGGCCCCCGCACTGAAGCTTTCTTT; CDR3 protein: CASGTPTGAGPRTEAFF
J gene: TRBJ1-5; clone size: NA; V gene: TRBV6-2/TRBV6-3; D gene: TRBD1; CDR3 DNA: TGTGCCAGCAGTTACGGGGACAGACGGAATCAGCCCCAGCATTTT; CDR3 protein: CASSYGDRRNQPQHF
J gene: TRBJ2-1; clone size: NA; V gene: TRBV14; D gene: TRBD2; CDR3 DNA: TGTGCCAGCAGCCAAGAATCGGGGGGGCAGGTTTACAATGAGCAGTTCTTC; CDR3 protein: CASSQESGGQVYNEQFF
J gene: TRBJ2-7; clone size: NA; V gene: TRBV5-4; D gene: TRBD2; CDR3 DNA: TGTGCCAGCAGCCCCCGGACTAGCATCGGCGAGCAGTACTTC; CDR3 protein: CASSPRTSIGEQYF
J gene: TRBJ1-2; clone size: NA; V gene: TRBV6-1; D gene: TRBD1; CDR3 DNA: TGTGCCAGCAGTGGGGGGGTCCCGGGACAGACTTATGGCTACACCTTC; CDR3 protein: CASSGGVPGQTYGYTF
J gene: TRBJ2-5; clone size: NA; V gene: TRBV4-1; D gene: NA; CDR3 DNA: TGCGCCAGCAGCCGAGGCCCCTCGGGGACCCAGTACTTC; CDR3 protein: CASSRGPSGTQYF
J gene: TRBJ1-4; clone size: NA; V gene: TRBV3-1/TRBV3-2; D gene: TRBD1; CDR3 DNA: TGTGCCAGCAGGCGAGACAGGGGGCCTTATGAAAAACTGTTTTTT; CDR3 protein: CASRRDRGPYEKLFF
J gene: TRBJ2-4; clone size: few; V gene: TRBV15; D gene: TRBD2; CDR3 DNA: TGTGCCACCAGCGGACGGGGGGGCAGGAACATTCAGTACTTC; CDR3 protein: CATSGRGGRNIQYF
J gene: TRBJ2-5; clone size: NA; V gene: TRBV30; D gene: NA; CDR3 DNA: TGTGCCTGGAGTCAAGCAGGTGGTGAGACCCAGTACTTC; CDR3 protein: CAWSQAGGETQYF
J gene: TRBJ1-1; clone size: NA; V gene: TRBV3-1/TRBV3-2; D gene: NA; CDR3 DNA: TGTGCCAGCAGCCAGGGCGGGGCTTCAAGTGAAGCTTTCTTT; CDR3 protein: CASSQGGASSEAFF
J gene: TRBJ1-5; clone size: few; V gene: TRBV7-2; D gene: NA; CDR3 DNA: TGTGCCAGCAGCTTTTTGGGCAGCAATCAGCCCCAGCATTTT; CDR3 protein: CASSFLGSNQPQHF
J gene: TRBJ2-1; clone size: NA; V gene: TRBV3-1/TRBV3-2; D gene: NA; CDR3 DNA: TGTGCCAATCTCAGCCTAGGGACACGTTCTAACAATGAGCAGTTCTTC; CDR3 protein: CANLSLGTRSNNEQFF
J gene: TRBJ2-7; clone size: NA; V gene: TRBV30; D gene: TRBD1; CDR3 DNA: TGTGCCTGGACGGGACAGTCGGGAACCTACGAGCAGTACTTC; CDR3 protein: CAWTGQSGTYEQYF
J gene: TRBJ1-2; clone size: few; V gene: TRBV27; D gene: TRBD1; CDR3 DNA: TGTGCCAGCAGTTTCCGGACAGGGGGCGATTCGTATGGCTACACCTTC; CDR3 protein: CASSFRTGGDSYGYTF
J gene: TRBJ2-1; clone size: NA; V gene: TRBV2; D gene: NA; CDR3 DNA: TGTGCCAGCAGTGAGGTGGGGCCTTACAATGAGCAGTTCTTC; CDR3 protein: CASSEVGPYNEQFF
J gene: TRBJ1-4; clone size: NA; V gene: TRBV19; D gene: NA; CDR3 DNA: TGTGCCAGTAGTCCGATGTCTCCATGGCTTGGTGCAACTAATGAAAAACTGTTTTTT; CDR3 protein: CASSPMSPWLGATNEKLFF
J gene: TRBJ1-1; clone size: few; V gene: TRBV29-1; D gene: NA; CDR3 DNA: TGCAGCGTTGCTAAAGAGTCCACTGAAGCTTTCTTT; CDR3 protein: CSVAKESTEAFF
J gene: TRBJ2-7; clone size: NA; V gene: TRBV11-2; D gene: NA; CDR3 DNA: TGTGCCAGCAGCTCCGGGGTCTCCTACGAGCAGTACTTC; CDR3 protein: CASSSGVSYEQYF
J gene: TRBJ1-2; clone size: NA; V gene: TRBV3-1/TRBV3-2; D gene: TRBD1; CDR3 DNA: TGTGCCAGCAGCCAAGATAGGAGGGACAGGAACTATGGCTACACCTTC; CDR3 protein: CASSQDRRDRNYGYTF
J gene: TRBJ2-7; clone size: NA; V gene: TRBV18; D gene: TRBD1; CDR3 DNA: TGTGCCAGCTCACCGGGACAGACCACCTACGAGCAGTACTTC; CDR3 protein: CASSPGQTTYEQYF
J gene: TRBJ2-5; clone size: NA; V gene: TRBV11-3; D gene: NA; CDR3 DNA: TGTGCCAGCAGCTTGGCGGAACAAGAGACCCAGTACTTC; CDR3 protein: CASSLAEQETQYF
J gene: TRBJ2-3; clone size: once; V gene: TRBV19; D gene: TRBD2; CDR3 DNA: TGTGCCAGTAAAACCCTAAGCGGGGGCCCGGTATGTACGCAGTATTTT; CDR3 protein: CASKTLSGGPVCTQYF
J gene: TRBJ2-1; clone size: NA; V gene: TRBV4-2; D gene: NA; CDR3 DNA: TGTGCCAGCAGCTCAACGCAAGGGGGTGAGCAGTTCTTC; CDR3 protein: CASSSTQGGEQFF
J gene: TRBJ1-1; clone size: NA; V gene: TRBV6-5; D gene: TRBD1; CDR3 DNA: TGTGCCAGCAGTACTGGGGGGAACAGGGGAGGAAGAGCTTTCTTT; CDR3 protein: CASSTGGNRGGRAFF
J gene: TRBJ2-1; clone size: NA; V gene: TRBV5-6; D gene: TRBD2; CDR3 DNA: TGTGCCAGCAGCTATTTCGTAGCGGGAAATGAGCAGTTCTTC; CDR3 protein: CASSYFVAGNEQFF
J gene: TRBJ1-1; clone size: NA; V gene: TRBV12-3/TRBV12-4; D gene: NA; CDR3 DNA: TGTGCCAGCAGTTCAACGGGGAACACTGAAGCTTTCTTT; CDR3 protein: CASSSTGNTEAFF
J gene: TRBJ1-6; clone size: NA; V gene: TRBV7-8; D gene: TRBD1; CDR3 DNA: TGTGCCAGCAGCCCACCGAGGACAGGGGAAAAAACCTTAGCCCTCCACTTT; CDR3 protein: CASSPPRTGEKTLALHF